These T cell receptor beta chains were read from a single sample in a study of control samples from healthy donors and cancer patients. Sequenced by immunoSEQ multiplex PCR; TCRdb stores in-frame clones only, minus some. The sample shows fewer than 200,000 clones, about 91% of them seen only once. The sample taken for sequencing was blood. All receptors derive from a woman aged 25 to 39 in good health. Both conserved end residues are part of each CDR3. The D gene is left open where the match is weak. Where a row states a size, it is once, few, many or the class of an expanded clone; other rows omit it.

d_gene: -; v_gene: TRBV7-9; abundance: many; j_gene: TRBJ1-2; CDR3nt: TGTGCCAGCAGCCCCCAAAGCGGCAGGACCATGTATGGCTACACCTTC; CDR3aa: CASSPQSGRTMYGYTF
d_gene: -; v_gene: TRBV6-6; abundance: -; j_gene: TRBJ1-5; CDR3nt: TGTGCCAGCAGTTACTCCGGCGGGGGCAATCAGCCCCAGCATTTT; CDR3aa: CASSYSGGGNQPQHF
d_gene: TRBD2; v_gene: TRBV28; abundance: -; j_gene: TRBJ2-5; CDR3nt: TGTGCCAGCACCCTTTCGGGGGGGAAAGAGACCCAGTACTTC; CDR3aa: CASTLSGGKETQYF
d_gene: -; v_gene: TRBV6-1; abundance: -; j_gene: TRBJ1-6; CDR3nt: TGTGCCAGCAGTGAGGGGGGGGGAATTGGCTCTCACCCCCTCCACTTT; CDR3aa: CASSEGGGIGSHPLHF
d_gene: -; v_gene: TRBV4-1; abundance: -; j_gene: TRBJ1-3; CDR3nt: TGCGCCAGCAGCCCTACAGTTTCTGGAAACACCATATATTTT; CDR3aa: CASSPTVSGNTIYF
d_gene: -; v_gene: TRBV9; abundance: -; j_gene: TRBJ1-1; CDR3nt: TGTGCCAGCAGCGTAGATCCGGGCGCGGCTGAAGCTTTCTTT; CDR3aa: CASSVDPGAAEAFF
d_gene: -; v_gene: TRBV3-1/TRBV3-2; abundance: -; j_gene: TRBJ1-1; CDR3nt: TGTGCCAGCAGCCCCGACCCGGGAGGCACTGAAGCTTTCTTT; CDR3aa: CASSPDPGGTEAFF
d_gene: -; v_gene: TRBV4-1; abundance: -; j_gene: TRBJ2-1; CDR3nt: TGCGCCAGCAGCCAAGGATCGGGGCAGGGCTCCTACAATGAGCAGTTCTTC; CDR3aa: CASSQGSGQGSYNEQFF
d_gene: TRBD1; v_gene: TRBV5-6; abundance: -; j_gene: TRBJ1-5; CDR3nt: TGTGCCAGCAGCTTGGGGTTGGGACAGGGCAATCAGCCCCAGCATTTT; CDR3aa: CASSLGLGQGNQPQHF
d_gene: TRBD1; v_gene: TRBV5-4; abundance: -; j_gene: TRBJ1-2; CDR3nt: TGTGCCAGCAGCGACCGGGACAGGGATCTTTATGGCTACACCTTC; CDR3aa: CASSDRDRDLYGYTF
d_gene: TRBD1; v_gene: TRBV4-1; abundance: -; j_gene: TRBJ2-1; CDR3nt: TGCGCCAGCAGCCGGAGAGAGGGGCGGGACAGGGGGAGTGGGCAGTTCTTC; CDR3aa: CASSRREGRDRGSGQFF
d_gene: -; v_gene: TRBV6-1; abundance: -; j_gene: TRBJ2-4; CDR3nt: TGTGCCAGCAGTGAAAAGGGGATAGCAGCCAAAAACATTCAGTACTTC; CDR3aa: CASSEKGIAAKNIQYF
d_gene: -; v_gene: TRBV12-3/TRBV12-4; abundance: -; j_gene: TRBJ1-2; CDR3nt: TGTGCCAGCAGCCCCCTCCAATATGGCTACACCTTC; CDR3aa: CASSPLQYGYTF
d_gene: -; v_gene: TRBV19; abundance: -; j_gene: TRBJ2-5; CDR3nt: TGTGCCAGTAGTATCGGCAGGGACGAGTACTTC; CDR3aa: CASSIGRDEYF
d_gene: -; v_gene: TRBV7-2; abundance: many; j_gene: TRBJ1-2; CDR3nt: TGTGCCAGCAGCTTAGAAGGGGGAATCGGTGGCTACACCTTC; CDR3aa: CASSLEGGIGGYTF
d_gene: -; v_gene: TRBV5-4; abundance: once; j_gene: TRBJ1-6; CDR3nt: TGTGCCAGCAGTCTCCAGGGACGGGGTAATTCACCCCTCCACTTT; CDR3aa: CASSLQGRGNSPLHF
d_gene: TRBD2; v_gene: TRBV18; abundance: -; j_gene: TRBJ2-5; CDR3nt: TGTGCCAGCTCACCAAAGTCGGCCGGGACTAGCGGCCAAGAGACCCAGTACTTC; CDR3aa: CASSPKSAGTSGQETQYF
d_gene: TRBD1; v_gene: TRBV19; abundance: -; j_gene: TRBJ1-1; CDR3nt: TGTGCCAGTAGGGGGACAGGGGGTAGGAGCACTGAAGCTTTCTTT; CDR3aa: CASRGTGGRSTEAFF
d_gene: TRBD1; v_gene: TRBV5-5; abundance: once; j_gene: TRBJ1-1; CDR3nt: TGTGCCAGCAGCCGCCGGACAGGGGGCGGCACTGAAGCTTTCTTT; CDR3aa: CASSRRTGGGTEAFF
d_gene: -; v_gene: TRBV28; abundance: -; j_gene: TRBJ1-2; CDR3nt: TGTGCCAGCAGAGCGCGCCTCTATGGCTACACCTTC; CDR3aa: CASRARLYGYTF
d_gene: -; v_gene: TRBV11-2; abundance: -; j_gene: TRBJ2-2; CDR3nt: TGTGCCAGCAGCTTAATTACCGGGGAGCTGTTTTTT; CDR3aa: CASSLITGELFF
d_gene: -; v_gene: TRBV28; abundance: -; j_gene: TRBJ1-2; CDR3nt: TGTGCCAGCCATGGGCAGGGCGGCGGCTACACCTTC; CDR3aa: CASHGQGGGYTF
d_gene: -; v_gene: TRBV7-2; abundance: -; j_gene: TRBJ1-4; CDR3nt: TGTGCCAGCAGCTTATTTCGGGGAACTAATGAAAAACTGTTTTTT; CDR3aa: CASSLFRGTNEKLFF
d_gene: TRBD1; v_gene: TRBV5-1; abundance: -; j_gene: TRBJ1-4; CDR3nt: TGCGCCAGCAGCGACCAGGGGGCTGAGAATGAAAAACTGTTTTTT; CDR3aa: CASSDQGAENEKLFF
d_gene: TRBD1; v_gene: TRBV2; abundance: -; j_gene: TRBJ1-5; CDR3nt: TGTGCCAGCAGTGGGGACAGGGGGGGCGGGCCCCAGCATTTT; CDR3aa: CASSGDRGGGPQHF
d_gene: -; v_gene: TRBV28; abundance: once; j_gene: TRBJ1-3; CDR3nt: TGTGCCAGCAGAGAAAGGGGCAGTACCTCCTCTGGAAACACCATATATTTT; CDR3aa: CASRERGSTSSGNTIYF
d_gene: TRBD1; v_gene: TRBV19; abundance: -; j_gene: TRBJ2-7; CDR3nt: TGTGCCACCTGGGACAGCTCCTACGAGCAGTACTTC; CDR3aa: CATWDSSYEQYF
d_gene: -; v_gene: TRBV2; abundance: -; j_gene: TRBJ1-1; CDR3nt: TGTGCCAGCAAACGGGACGTTTCCCCTGAAGCTTTCTTT; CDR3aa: CASKRDVSPEAFF
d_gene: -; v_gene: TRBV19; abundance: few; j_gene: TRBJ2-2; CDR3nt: TGTGCCAGTATGTTCCGGGGAGCCACCGGGGAGCTGTTTTTT; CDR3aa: CASMFRGATGELFF
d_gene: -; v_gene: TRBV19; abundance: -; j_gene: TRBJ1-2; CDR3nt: TGTGCCAGTAAGGACGCCCCACTAGACTATGGCTACACCTTC; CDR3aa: CASKDAPLDYGYTF
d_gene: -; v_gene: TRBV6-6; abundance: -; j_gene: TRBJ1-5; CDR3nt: TGTGCCAGCAGTTACTCTGGAGGGACCAATCAGCCCCAGCATTTT; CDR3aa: CASSYSGGTNQPQHF
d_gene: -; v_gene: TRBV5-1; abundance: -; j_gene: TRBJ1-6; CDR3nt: TGCGCCAGCAGCCTCGGAGGGAGTTTTAGCTCCTATAATTCACCCCTCCACTTT; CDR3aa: CASSLGGSFSSYNSPLHF
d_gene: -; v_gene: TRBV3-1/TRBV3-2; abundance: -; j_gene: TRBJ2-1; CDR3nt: TGTGCCAGCAGCCAAGGTAGCGCGAGCTCCTACAATGAGCAGTTCTTC; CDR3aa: CASSQGSASSYNEQFF
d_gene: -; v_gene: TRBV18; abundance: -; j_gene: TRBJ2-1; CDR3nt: TGTGCCAGCTCACCAAGGCAGGGTTTTAGTGAGCAGTTCTTC; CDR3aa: CASSPRQGFSEQFF
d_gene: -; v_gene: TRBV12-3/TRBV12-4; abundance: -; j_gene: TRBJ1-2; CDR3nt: TGTGCCAGCAGTCCGACGTGGGTCGGAGGCTACACCTTC; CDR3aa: CASSPTWVGGYTF
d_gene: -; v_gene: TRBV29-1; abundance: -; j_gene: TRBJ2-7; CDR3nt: TGCAGCGGAGGGGAGATGAACGAGCAGTACTTC; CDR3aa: CSGGEMNEQYF
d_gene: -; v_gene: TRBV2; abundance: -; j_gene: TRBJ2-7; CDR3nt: TGTGCCAGCAGTGATATCCGAGCTGACTACGAGCAGTACTTC; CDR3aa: CASSDIRADYEQYF
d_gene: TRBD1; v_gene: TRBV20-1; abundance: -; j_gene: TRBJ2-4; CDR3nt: TGCAGCGCGGACAGGGTGAACATTCAGTACTTC; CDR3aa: CSADRVNIQYF
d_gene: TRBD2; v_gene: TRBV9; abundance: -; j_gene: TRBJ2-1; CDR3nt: TGTGCCAGCAGCGTAGGCGGGGGGGCCTACAATGAGCAGTTCTTC; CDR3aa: CASSVGGGAYNEQFF
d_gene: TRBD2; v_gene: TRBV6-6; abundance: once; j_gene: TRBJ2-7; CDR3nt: TGTGCCAGCAGTTACCGGACTAGCGGCCCCTACGAGCAGTACTTC; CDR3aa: CASSYRTSGPYEQYF
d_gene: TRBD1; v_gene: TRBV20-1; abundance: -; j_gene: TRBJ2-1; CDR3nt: TGCAGTGCTAGTTTCTCGAGGACAGGGAGGAACCGAAAAGAGTTCTTC; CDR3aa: CSASFSRTGRNRKEFF
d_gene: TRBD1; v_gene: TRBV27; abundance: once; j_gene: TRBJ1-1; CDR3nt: TGTGCCAGCAGTCCGGGACAGCACACCATGAACACTGAAGCTTTCTTT; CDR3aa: CASSPGQHTMNTEAFF
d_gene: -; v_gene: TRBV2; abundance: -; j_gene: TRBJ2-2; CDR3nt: TGTGCCAGCAGTGATATGGGAGGCGGGGAGCTGTTTTTT; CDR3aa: CASSDMGGGELFF
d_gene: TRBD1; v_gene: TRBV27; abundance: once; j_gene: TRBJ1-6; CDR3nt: TGTGCCAGCAGTACTACCGACAGGGGACCTAATAATTCACCCCTCCACTTT; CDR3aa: CASSTTDRGPNNSPLHF
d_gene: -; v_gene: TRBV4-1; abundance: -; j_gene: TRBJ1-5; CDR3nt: TGCGCCAGCAGCCAAGTTCGCAGGCAGCCCCAGCATTTT; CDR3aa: CASSQVRRQPQHF
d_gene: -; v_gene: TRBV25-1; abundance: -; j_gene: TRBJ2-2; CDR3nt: TGTGCCAGCACCAAGACAGTTACCGGGGAGCTGTTTTTT; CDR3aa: CASTKTVTGELFF
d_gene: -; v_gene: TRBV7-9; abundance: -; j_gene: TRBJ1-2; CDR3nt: TGTGCCAGCAGCTTAAGGGATGGCTACACCTTC; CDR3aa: CASSLRDGYTF
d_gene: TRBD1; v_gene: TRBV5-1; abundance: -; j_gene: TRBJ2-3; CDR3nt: TGCGCCAGCAGCCTAGGGACAGGCGACACAGATACGCAGTATTTT; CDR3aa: CASSLGTGDTDTQYF
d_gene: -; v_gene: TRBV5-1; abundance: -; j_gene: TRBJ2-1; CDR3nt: TGCGCCAGCAGCCCTAGGCGGTCAGGCCCCTACAATGAGCAGTTCTTC; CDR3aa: CASSPRRSGPYNEQFF
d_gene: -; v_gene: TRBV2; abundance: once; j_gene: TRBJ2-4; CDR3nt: TGTGCCAGCGGGGTAGCCAAAAACATTCAGTACTTC; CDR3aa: CASGVAKNIQYF
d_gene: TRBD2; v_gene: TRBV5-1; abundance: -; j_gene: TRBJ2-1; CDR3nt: TGCGCCAGCAGGTTAGCGGGGGGGCCCAATGAGCAGTTCTTC; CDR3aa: CASRLAGGPNEQFF
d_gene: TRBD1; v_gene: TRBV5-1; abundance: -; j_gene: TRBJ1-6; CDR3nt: TGCGCCAGCAGCTTGGTCGCAGGGGGGGATTCACCCCTCCACTTT; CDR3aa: CASSLVAGGDSPLHF
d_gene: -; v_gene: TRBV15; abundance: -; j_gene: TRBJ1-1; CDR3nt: TGTGCCACCAGCAGCGGGGGCCTAAAGAGGGGCACTGAAGCTTTCTTT; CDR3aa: CATSSGGLKRGTEAFF
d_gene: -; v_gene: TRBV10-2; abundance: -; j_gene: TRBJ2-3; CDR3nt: TGCGCCACCAGGGTAGGGTCCACAGATACGCAGTATTTT; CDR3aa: CATRVGSTDTQYF
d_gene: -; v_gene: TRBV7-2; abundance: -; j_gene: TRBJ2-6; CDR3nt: TGTGCCAGCAGCTTAGTTCGGGGTGGGGCCAACGTCCTGACTTTC; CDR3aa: CASSLVRGGANVLTF
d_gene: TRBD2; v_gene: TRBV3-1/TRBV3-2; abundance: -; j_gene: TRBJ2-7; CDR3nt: TGTGCCAGCACCCAAGCCGGGCTAGCGGAGGACGAGCAGTACTTC; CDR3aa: CASTQAGLAEDEQYF
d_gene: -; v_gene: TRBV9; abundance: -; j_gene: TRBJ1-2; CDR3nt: TGTGCCAGCAGCGGGGACCTCCTTGGCTACACCTTC; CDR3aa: CASSGDLLGYTF
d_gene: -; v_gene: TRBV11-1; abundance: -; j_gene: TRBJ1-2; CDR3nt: TGTGCCAGCAGCTCGGGGCTGCAAGGTGGCTACACCTTC; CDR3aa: CASSSGLQGGYTF
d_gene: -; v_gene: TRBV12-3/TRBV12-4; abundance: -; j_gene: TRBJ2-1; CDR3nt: TGTGCCAGCAGACTTACCCAATTGGAGGAGCAGTTCTTC; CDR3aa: CASRLTQLEEQFF
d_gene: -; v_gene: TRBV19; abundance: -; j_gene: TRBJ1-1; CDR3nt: TGTGCCAGTAGTCAATTGAACACTGAAGCTTTCTTT; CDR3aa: CASSQLNTEAFF